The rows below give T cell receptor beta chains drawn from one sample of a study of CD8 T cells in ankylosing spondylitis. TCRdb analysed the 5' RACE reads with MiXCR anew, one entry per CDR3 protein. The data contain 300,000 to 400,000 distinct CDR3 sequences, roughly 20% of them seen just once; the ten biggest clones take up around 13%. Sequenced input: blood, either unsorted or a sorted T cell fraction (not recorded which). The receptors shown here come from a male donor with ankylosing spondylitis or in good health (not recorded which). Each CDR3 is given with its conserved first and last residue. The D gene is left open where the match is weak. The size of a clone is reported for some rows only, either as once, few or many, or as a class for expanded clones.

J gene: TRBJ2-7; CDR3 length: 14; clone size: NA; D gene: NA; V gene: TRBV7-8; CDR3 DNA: TGTGCCAGCAGCTCCCCCCCCGTCGGGTACGAGCAGTACTTC; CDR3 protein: CASSSPPVGYEQYF
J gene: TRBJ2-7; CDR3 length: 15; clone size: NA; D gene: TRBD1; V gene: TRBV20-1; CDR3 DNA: TGCAGTGCCGAACAACCGGGACAGGTCTCCTACGAGCAGTACTTC; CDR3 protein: CSAEQPGQVSYEQYF
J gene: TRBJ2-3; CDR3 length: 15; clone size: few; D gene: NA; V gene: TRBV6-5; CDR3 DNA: TGTGCCAGCAGTTACCGGGGGTCGGGCACAGATACGCAGTATTTT; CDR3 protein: CASSYRGSGTDTQYF
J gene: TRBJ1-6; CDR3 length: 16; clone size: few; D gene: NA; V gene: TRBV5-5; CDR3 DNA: TGTGCCAGCAGCTTGGGGTCGGGCGCGATGGGGTCACCCCTCCACTTT; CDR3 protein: CASSLGSGAMGSPLHF
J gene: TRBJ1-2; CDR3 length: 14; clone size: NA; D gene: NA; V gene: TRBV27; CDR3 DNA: TGTGCCAGCAAGCCAAACCTTCAGAACTATGGCTACACCTTC; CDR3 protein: CASKPNLQNYGYTF
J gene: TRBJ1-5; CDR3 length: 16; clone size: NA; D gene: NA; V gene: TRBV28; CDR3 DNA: TGTGCCAGCAGTTTTTTTAGCAGGGTTAGCAATCAGCCCCAGCATTTT; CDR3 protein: CASSFFSRVSNQPQHF
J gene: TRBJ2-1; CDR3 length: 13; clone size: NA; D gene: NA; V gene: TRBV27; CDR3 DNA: TGTGCCAGCAGCCCTCCTCCGGCCAATGAGCAGTTCTTC; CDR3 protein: CASSPPPANEQFF
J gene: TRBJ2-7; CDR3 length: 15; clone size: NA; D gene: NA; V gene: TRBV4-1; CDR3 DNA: TGCGCCAGCAGCCACCGCTCAGGGGCTACCTACGAGCAGTACTTC; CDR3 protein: CASSHRSGATYEQYF
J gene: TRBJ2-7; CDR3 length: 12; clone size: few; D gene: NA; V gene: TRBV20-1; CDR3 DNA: TGCAGTGCTAGAGTACGGCCCCTCGAGCAGTACTTC; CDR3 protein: CSARVRPLEQYF
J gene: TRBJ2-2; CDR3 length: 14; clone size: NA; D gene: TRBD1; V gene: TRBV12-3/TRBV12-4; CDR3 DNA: TGTGCCCGGGAACCGGGACAGGCACGCGGGGAGCTGTTTTTT; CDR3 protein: CAREPGQARGELFF
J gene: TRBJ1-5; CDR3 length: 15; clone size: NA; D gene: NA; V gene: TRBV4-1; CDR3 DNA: TGCGCCAGCAGCCGGAACAGGAATAGCAATCAGCCCCAGCATTTT; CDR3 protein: CASSRNRNSNQPQHF
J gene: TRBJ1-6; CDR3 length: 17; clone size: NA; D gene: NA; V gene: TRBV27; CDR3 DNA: TGTGCCAGCAGCACAACCGCCGGGACTGCCACAGGTTCACCCCTCCACTTT; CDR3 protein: CASSTTAGTATGSPLHF